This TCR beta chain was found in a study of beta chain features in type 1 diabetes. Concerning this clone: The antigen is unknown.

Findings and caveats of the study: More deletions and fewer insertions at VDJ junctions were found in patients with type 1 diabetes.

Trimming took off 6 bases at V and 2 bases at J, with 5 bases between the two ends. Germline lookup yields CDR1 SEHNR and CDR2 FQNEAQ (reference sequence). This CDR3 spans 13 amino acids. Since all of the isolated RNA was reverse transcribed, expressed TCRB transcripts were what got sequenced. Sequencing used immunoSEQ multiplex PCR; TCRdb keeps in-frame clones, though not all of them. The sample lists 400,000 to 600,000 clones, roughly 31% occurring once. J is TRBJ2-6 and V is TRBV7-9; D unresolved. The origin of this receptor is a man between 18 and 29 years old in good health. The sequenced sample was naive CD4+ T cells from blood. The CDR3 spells CASRATGANVLTF. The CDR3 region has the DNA TGTGCCAGCAGGGCCACTGGGGCCAACGTCCTGACTTTC.